A selection of T cell receptor beta chains follows, all from one sample in a study of T cells in localized non-small cell lung cancer. Produced via immunoSEQ multiplex PCR; TCRdb's table is partial and in-frame only. Here the sample spans around 21,000 clones, about 89% being singletons. Sequences were derived from peripheral blood, sampled before any cancer treatment. All receptors come from a male donor at least 60 years old with stage I lung adenocarcinoma. Each CDR3 is given with its conserved first and last residue. The D gene is left open where the match is weak. Clone size is stated in some rows and not others, as once, few, many or a class when expanded.

v_gene	d_gene	abundance	j_gene	CDR3aa	CDR3nt
TRBV7-2	NA	NA	TRBJ2-5	CASSFDRIQETQYF	TGTGCCAGCAGCTTCGACCGGATCCAAGAGACCCAGTACTTC
TRBV11-3	TRBD1	few	TRBJ1-5	CASGQGNQPQHF	TGTGCCAGCGGACAGGGCAATCAGCCCCAGCATTTT
TRBV28	TRBD1	NA	TRBJ1-5	CASSSRQGQGAVQPQHF	TGTGCCAGCAGTTCGCGTCAAGGACAGGGGGCTGTTCAGCCCCAGCATTTT
TRBV27	NA	NA	TRBJ1-2	CASSPGTRGGYTF	TGTGCCAGCAGCCCCGGGACACGGGGAGGCTACACCTTC
TRBV27	NA	NA	TRBJ1-1	CASSFSRKDTEAFF	TGTGCCAGCAGTTTTTCACGGAAGGACACTGAAGCTTTCTTT
TRBV6-1	NA	NA	TRBJ2-1	CASSESYGEQFF	TGTGCCAGCAGTGAAAGCTACGGTGAGCAGTTCTTC
TRBV19	NA	NA	TRBJ2-5	CASSPGIGETQYF	TGTGCCAGTAGTCCCGGGATAGGGGAGACCCAGTACTTC
TRBV2	TRBD1	few	TRBJ1-6	CASGGLGQGNSPLHF	TGTGCCAGCGGAGGGTTGGGACAGGGGAATTCACCCCTCCACTTT
TRBV7-8	NA	NA	TRBJ1-3	CASSLGLSGNTIYF	TGTGCCAGCAGCTTAGGTCTCTCTGGAAACACCATATATTTT
TRBV9	NA	NA	TRBJ1-6	CASSVADSPLHF	TGTGCCAGCAGCGTAGCCGATTCACCCCTCCACTTT
TRBV5-1	NA	NA	TRBJ1-4	CASSTEGNEKLFF	TGCGCCAGCAGTACAGAGGGAAATGAAAAACTGTTTTTT
TRBV19	NA	NA	TRBJ2-7	CASSKTSVGEQYF	TGTGCCAGTAGTAAAACTAGTGTGGGCGAGCAGTACTTC
TRBV2	NA	NA	TRBJ1-5	CASKDSNQPQHF	TGTGCCAGCAAGGATAGCAATCAGCCCCAGCATTTT
TRBV27	NA	NA	TRBJ1-3	CASSRNRPSSGNTIYF	TGTGCCAGCAGTAGAAACAGGCCCAGCTCTGGAAACACCATATATTTT
TRBV28	NA	NA	TRBJ1-3	CASSIRQARSGNTIYF	TGTGCCAGCAGTATCCGACAGGCTAGGTCTGGAAACACCATATATTTT
TRBV7-6	TRBD1	NA	TRBJ1-4	CASSKTGSATNEKLFF	TGTGCCAGCAGCAAGACAGGGTCCGCAACTAATGAAAAACTGTTTTTT
TRBV6-1	NA	NA	TRBJ1-5	CASSRSGDQPQHF	TGTGCCAGCAGCAGGTCTGGCGATCAGCCCCAGCATTTT
TRBV7-2	NA	NA	TRBJ2-3	CASSLAGRTDTQYF	TGTGCCAGCAGCTTAGCGGGGCGCACAGATACGCAGTATTTT
TRBV29-1	NA	NA	TRBJ1-2	CSVEIDSGAPGGYTF	TGCAGCGTTGAGATAGACTCAGGGGCGCCGGGTGGCTACACCTTC
TRBV28	TRBD2	NA	TRBJ2-1	CASSSRLAGGANNEQFF	TGTGCCAGCAGTTCCCGACTAGCGGGAGGAGCCAACAATGAGCAGTTCTTC
TRBV6-1	NA	NA	TRBJ2-7	CASRRSEYEQYF	TGTGCCAGCAGGAGAAGTGAGTACGAGCAGTACTTC
TRBV7-2	TRBD2	NA	TRBJ2-7	CASSLPGLAGYEQYF	TGTGCCAGCAGCTTACCGGGACTAGCGGGCTACGAGCAGTACTTC
TRBV7-2	TRBD2	NA	TRBJ2-1	CASSSLTSGSNEQFF	TGTGCCAGCAGCTCGCTGACTAGCGGGAGCAATGAGCAGTTCTTC
TRBV9	NA	NA	TRBJ2-2	CASRLGFAGELFF	TGTGCCAGCAGACTAGGATTTGCCGGGGAGCTGTTTTTT
TRBV5-4	NA	NA	TRBJ1-1	CASSLTRGMGTEAFF	TGTGCCAGCAGCTTGACGCGGGGGATGGGCACTGAAGCTTTCTTT
TRBV30	NA	once	TRBJ1-2	CAWATGINYGYTF	TGTGCCTGGGCTACAGGGATAAACTATGGCTACACCTTC
TRBV5-6	TRBD1	NA	TRBJ2-7	CASSFIGTGRSEQYF	TGTGCCAGCAGCTTTATCGGGACAGGCCGATCTGAGCAGTACTTC
TRBV7-2	TRBD1	NA	TRBJ1-1	CASSLEGTGRGDTEAFF	TGTGCCAGCAGCTTAGAAGGGACAGGGAGGGGGGACACTGAAGCTTTCTTT
TRBV7-9	NA	few	TRBJ1-1	CASSPKLMNTEAFF	TGTGCCAGCAGCCCGAAGTTGATGAACACTGAAGCTTTCTTT
TRBV27	NA	NA	TRBJ1-1	CASSSYPNTEAFF	TGTGCCAGCAGTTCCTACCCAAACACTGAAGCTTTCTTT
TRBV2	NA	NA	TRBJ1-4	CASSEQRPATNEKLFF	TGTGCCAGCAGTGAACAGAGACCGGCAACTAATGAAAAACTGTTTTTT
TRBV18	NA	NA	TRBJ1-3	CASSPPGPGNTIYF	TGTGCCAGCTCACCTCCGGGGCCTGGAAACACCATATATTTT
TRBV28	NA	once	TRBJ1-5	CASSPHRGGSNQPQHF	TGTGCCAGCAGTCCCCACCGGGGAGGAAGCAATCAGCCCCAGCATTTT
TRBV28	NA	NA	TRBJ2-7	CASSLGQQSGEQYF	TGTGCCAGCAGTTTAGGTCAACAGTCCGGCGAGCAGTACTTC
TRBV7-2	NA	NA	TRBJ1-6	CASSLPGDGNSPLHF	TGTGCCAGCAGCTTACCAGGGGATGGTAATTCACCCCTCCACTTT
TRBV7-8	NA	NA	TRBJ2-1	CASSRPGPYSLSEQFF	TGTGCCAGCAGCCGGCCTGGCCCTTACTCTCTGAGTGAGCAGTTCTTC
TRBV7-9	NA	NA	TRBJ1-2	CASSLGTGGRPAGNYGYTF	TGTGCCAGCAGCTTGGGTACAGGAGGCCGACCGGCGGGGAACTATGGCTACACCTTC
TRBV5-6	TRBD1	once	TRBJ1-2	CASSLGGQSNYGYTF	TGTGCCAGCAGCTTGGGGGGACAGTCGAACTATGGCTACACCTTC
TRBV11-2	NA	NA	TRBJ1-2	CASSLQGYGYTF	TGTGCCAGCAGCTTACAGGGGTACGGCTACACCTTC
TRBV11-3	NA	NA	TRBJ1-6	CASSLPGDGNSPLHF	TGTGCCAGCAGCTTACCAGGGGATGGTAATTCACCCCTCCACTTT
TRBV5-4	TRBD1	NA	TRBJ2-7	CASSLGGQVYEQYF	TGTGCCAGCAGCTTGGGGGGACAGGTCTACGAGCAGTACTTC
TRBV4-3	NA	once	TRBJ1-5	CASSQDRDENQPQHF	TGCGCCAGCAGCCAAGACCGGGATGAGAATCAGCCCCAGCATTTT
TRBV14	NA	NA	TRBJ2-7	CASSQDARMVAYEQYF	TGTGCCAGCAGCCAAGATGCTCGGATGGTGGCCTACGAGCAGTACTTC
TRBV4-1	TRBD1	NA	TRBJ2-7	CASSPTGDRRSYEQYF	TGCGCCAGCAGCCCTACAGGGGACAGAAGATCCTACGAGCAGTACTTC
TRBV9	TRBD1	NA	TRBJ1-1	CASSVADRGTEAFF	TGTGCCAGCAGCGTAGCAGACAGGGGCACTGAAGCTTTCTTT
TRBV18	NA	NA	TRBJ1-1	CASSPSSRVVDEAFF	TGTGCCAGCTCTCCGTCGAGCAGGGTGGTTGATGAAGCTTTCTTT
TRBV13	NA	few	TRBJ2-5	CASSLRVQETQYF	TGTGCCAGCAGCTTAAGGGTCCAAGAGACCCAGTACTTC
TRBV5-4	TRBD1	once	TRBJ2-2	CASSPGQGTFRVGELFF	TGTGCCAGCAGCCCAGGACAGGGGACGTTTCGGGTCGGGGAGCTGTTTTTT
TRBV5-1	NA	NA	TRBJ1-5	CASSLGAQTGNQPQHF	TGCGCCAGCAGCTTGGGGGCTCAGACAGGCAATCAGCCCCAGCATTTT
TRBV7-2	TRBD2	NA	TRBJ2-1	CASSSKLAGGYNEQFF	TGTGCCAGCAGCTCAAAACTAGCGGGGGGCTACAATGAGCAGTTCTTC
TRBV30	NA	NA	TRBJ2-1	CAWSRYNEQFF	TGTGCCTGGAGCCGCTACAATGAGCAGTTCTTC
TRBV7-2	TRBD2	NA	TRBJ2-7	CASSLSTFGGRATYEQYF	TGTGCCAGCAGCTTATCTACCTTCGGCGGGAGGGCGACCTACGAGCAGTACTTC
TRBV5-1	NA	NA	TRBJ1-1	CASSLTQGGGTEAFF	TGCGCCAGCAGCCTGACCCAGGGAGGAGGCACTGAAGCTTTCTTT
TRBV14	TRBD1	few	TRBJ2-5	CASSQGVTGGWETQYF	TGTGCCAGCAGCCAAGGGGTGACAGGGGGCTGGGAGACCCAGTACTTC
TRBV15	NA	NA	TRBJ1-5	CATSRDGPQHF	TGTGCCACCAGCAGAGATGGGCCCCAGCATTTT
TRBV9	NA	NA	TRBJ2-1	CASSVEEGGNYNEQFF	TGTGCCAGCAGCGTAGAAGAGGGGGGCAACTACAATGAGCAGTTCTTC